Below, 11 T cell receptor beta chains from the same sample are listed, as sequenced in a study of T cell changes during pregnancy in multiple sclerosis. TCRdb's copy holds only in-frame clones and misses some; the assay was immunoSEQ multiplex PCR. The sample has around 70,000 clones; approximately 92% are singletons. The specimen was peripheral blood, collected before pregnancy. These receptors were taken from a female donor with multiple sclerosis, enrolled in a pregnancy study.

The chain's CDR3 is CASRGLLTDTQYF. The CDR3 nucleotides read TGTGCCAGCAGGGGGCTACTCACAGATACGCAGTATTTT. The genes are TRBV6-1 and TRBJ2-3; D might be TRBD1 (5 bases). The CDR3 sequence is 13 residues long. The V gene's germline CDR1 is MNHNS and CDR2 SASEGT. V was cut by 6 bases and J by 2 bases, with 9 bases left in between.

The chain has TRBV4-1 and TRBJ2-7, with TRBD2 matching over 11 bases. This CDR3 spans 15 amino acids. Germline V CDR1 and CDR2: MGHRA, YSYEKL. The V gene end was trimmed by 1 base and the J gene end by 4 bases; junction bases not matched to a gene: 3. The CDR3: CASSQAGTSGYEQYF. CDR3 sequence (DNA): TGCGCCAGCAGCCAAGCCGGGACTAGCGGATACGAGCAGTACTTC.

V gene TRBV7-2 combines with J gene TRBJ1-4, with TRBD1 as a possible D gene (5 bases). The CDR3 spans 15 residues. The ends were cut back, 5 bases at V and 5 bases at J, with 15 bases in the middle. CDR1 SGHTA and CDR2 FQGNSA come from the germline V gene. The DNA of the CDR3 is TGTGCCAGCAGCCAACGTACAGGCCGAAATGAAAAACTGTTTTTT. It yields the protein CASSQRTGRNEKLFF.

The V call is TRBV19, the J call TRBJ1-2; D is unresolved. The V and J ends lost 5 bases and 5 bases respectively, with 12 bases between them. Germline assignment: CDR1 LNHDA and CDR2 SQIVND (reference sequence). The CDR3 runs to 13 residues. The CDR3 spells CASSPEPQYGYTF. The CDR3, as DNA: TGTGCCAGTAGTCCGGAGCCCCAGTATGGCTACACCTTC.

V gene TRBV7-2 combines with J gene TRBJ1-2; 7 nucleotides match TRBD1. The J segment lost 10 bases and the V segment lost 1 base, leaving 12 bases of the junction unmatched. Per the germline V gene, CDR1 is SGHTA and CDR2 is FQGNSA. The CDR3 runs to 15 residues. The CDR3 region is CASSLDPTPGGLYTF. DNA of the CDR3: TGTGCCAGCAGCTTAGACCCAACTCCAGGGGGACTCTACACCTTC. The full variable domain, in which reference TRBV7-2 and TRBJ1-2 provide the parts outside the CDR3, is GAGVSQSPSNKVTEKGKDVELRCDPISGHTALYWYRQSLGQGLEFLIYFQGNSAPDKSGLPSDRFSAERTGGSVSTLTIQRTQQEDSAVYLCASSLDPTPGGLYTFGSGTRLTVV.

The V gene is TRBV28, the J gene TRBJ2-6, with TRBD1 matching 8 bases. The V gene's germline CDR1 is MDHEN and CDR2 SYDVKM. Trimming cost V 5 bases and J 0 bases; bases outside gene matches: 3. This CDR3 has 16 residues. The DNA for the CDR3 is TGTGCCAGCAGTCCGGGACAGGTCTCTGGGGCCAACGTCCTGACTTTC. It specifies CASSPGQVSGANVLTF.

V is TRBV6-5 and J is TRBJ2-7, with a tentative D call TRBD2 (5 bases). CDR1 is MNHEY and CDR2 is SVGAGI in the germline V gene. Trimming took off 2 bases at V and 3 bases at J, with 14 bases between the two ends. The CDR3 runs to 15 residues. CDR3: CASSYEGSSSYEQYF. CDR3 nucleotide sequence: TGTGCCAGCAGTTACGAGGGTTCTAGCAGCTACGAGCAGTACTTC.

The chain employs TRBV18 and TRBJ1-4; 7 bases match TRBD1. This CDR3 is 15 amino acids long. With 6 bases clipped from V and 6 bases from J, the junction kept 10 bases outside the gene matches. In germline, CDR1 is KGHSH, CDR2 LQKENI. This CDR3 reads CASSAEGTAYEKLFF. The CDR3 nucleotides read TGTGCCAGCTCGGCCGAAGGGACAGCTTATGAAAAACTGTTTTTT. Variable domain in full (rest from reference TRBV18 and TRBJ1-4): NAGVMQNPRHLVRRRGQEARLRCSPMKGHSHVYWYRQLPEEGLKFMVYLQKENIIDESGMPKERFSAEFPKEGPSILRIQQVVRGDSAAYFCASSAEGTAYEKLFFGSGTQLSVL.

The genes are TRBV6-5 and TRBJ2-2; the D is unclear. V lost 7 bases, J lost 5 bases, and 11 bases lay in between. This CDR3 is built from 13 residues. Germline values: CDR1 MNHEY, CDR2 SVGAGI. CDR3 amino acids: CASIAPETGELFF. The DNA of the CDR3 is TGTGCCAGCATCGCGCCGGAGACCGGGGAGCTGTTTTTT.

This rearrangement joins TRBV7-3 to TRBJ2-1; the D gene is possibly TRBD1 (6 bases). This CDR3 contains 13 residues. In germline, CDR1 is SGHTA, CDR2 FQGTGA. Trimming left V 6 bases short and J 8 bases short, with 14 bases between. CDR3 region: CASRQGGKDEQFF. The CDR3 region has the DNA TGTGCCAGCAGACAAGGGGGAAAGGATGAGCAGTTCTTC.

This clone was counted a few times. The CDR3 region has the DNA TGCAGCGTCGGGACAGGTAGCAATCAGCCCCAGCATTTT. Translating gives CSVGTGSNQPQHF. The rearrangement links TRBV29-1 to TRBJ1-5, with 8 bases identical to TRBD1. The CDR3 has 13 amino acids. V lost 6 bases and J lost 0; bases outside the gene matches: 1. The germline V gene has CDR1 SQVTM and CDR2 ANQGSEA.